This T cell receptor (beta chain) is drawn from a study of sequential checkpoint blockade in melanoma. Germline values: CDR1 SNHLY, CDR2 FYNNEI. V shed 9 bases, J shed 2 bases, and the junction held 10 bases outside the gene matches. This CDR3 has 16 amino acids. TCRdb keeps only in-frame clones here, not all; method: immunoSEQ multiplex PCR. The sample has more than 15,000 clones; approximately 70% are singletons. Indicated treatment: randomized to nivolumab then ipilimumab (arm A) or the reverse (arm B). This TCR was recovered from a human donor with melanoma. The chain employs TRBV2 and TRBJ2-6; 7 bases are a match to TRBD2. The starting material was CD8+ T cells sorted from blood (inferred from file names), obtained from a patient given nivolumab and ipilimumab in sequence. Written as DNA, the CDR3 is TGTGCCAGTTCCTCCCTCCGGGGGGCTGGGGCCAACGTCCTGACTTTC. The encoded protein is CASSSLRGAGANVLTF.